This TCR beta chain was sequenced during a study of molecular identifiers for immune sequencing clone quantification listed by TCRdb under 2018. Regarding the research as a whole: For a replicate experiment, RNA from around 20,000 or 100,000 naive CD8 T cells was divided into five aliquots, of which four were sequenced. This methods study used CD8 T cells to benchmark TCR RNA copy counting and molecular-identifier clustering-based TCR repertoire sequencing (MIDCIRS).

Libraries came from PCR. Instrument on record: Illumina HiSeq 4000. Bulk TCR libraries were made following a previously described method, with the TCR primers given in Table S5. The Qiagen AllPrep DNA/RNA kit was used to purify total RNA. Before analysis, reads from multiple sequencing runs of one library were combined. The published analysis was carried out like this. Reads were retained only if an exact TCR constant sequence was present, and the retained reads were trimmed to 150 nt and grouped according to their 12-nt molecular barcodes. Within each barcode group, reads were sub-clustered at a 15% Levenshtein threshold, and quality-weighted consensus sequences were built per RNA molecule. Non-functional sequences were excluded, and lower-count sequences lying one edit away from another sequence were also excluded. On the basis of fitting two negative binomial distributions, barcode sub-clusters with fewer than 20% of the maximum read count were discarded. TCRdb itself trimmed the public reads at Q25 with fastp, ran MiXCR and retained productive beta chains. Entries are consolidated by CDR3 protein sequence, retaining the most common genes and DNA. The V and J calls reflect TCRdb's pipeline rather than the authors' work. This sample has roughly 320,000 distinct CDR3 sequences in its table, and about 21% of those were observed once. The top ten clonotypes cover more than 0.8% of the sample.

Details on this clonotype: This clone's antigen is unknown. With only one base between it and a far larger clone, this is likely a read error.

The full study reports these points: A single cell's worth of spiked-in Jurkat TCR RNA was reported detectable even among 850,000 to 1,000,000 naive CD8 T cells. The naive libraries included spiked-in Jurkat TCR RNA (about ten copies' worth), and this RNA is not part of the donor repertoire. When barcode sub-clustering was left out, chimeric consensus sequences inflated TCR diversity, with chimeras reaching as high as 47%. In CMV-specific effector cells, clones with more than 20 RNA copies accounted for over 97% of molecules, whereas in naive cells such clones accounted for under 1%. Around 2.9 recovered TCR RNA copies per cell were obtained by modeling, versus roughly 10 by digital PCR, implying a capture efficiency of approximately 30%. Identical TCR molecules sharing a barcode could cause highly expanded clone sizes to be underestimated.

Libraries of naive CD8 T cells were built from anywhere between about 18,000 and 1,000,000 sorted cells, with 10%, 30% or 50% of the purified RNA used. Naive CD8 T cells, defined as CD8+CD4-CCR7+CD45RA+, were FACS-sorted into RLT Plus buffer on a BD FACSAria II. To test detection sensitivity, Jurkat RNA equivalent to over 8 TCR copies was spiked into samples of roughly 18,000-1,100,000 naive CD8 T cells. CD8 T cells were enriched with RosetteSep CD8+ T Cell Enrichment Cocktail and Ficoll-Paque, followed by ACK red cell lysis. The receptor comes from a human donor in good health. Some libraries in this study had Jurkat cell RNA spiked in. Sequenced: naive CD8+ T cells from blood, with Jurkat cell RNA spiked in. What the cell subset or site label conveys for this sample: FACS-sorted CD8+CD4-CCR7+CD45RA+ naive T cells.

DNA sequence: TGTGCCAGCGGCGCGGGACAGGGCTACGAGCAGTACTTC. Translated, this is CASGAGQGYEQYF. The receptor chain draws on TRBV7-7 and TRBJ2-7; TRBD1 fits 9 bases in the junction. The CDR3 runs 13 amino acids, cysteine and phenylalanine included. This entry keeps only the CDR3 DNA: 39 bases, framed from base 1. From a lookup of the germline V gene (reference sequence), CDR1 and CDR2 are SSHAT and FNYEAQ. The germline V and J ends show losses of 8 bases and 3 bases respectively, and no gene match explains 5 bases of the junction. This CDR3, with the reference TRBV7-7 and TRBJ2-7 proteins standing in past its ends, gives the full variable domain GAGVSQSPRYKVTKRGQDVTLRCDPISSHATLYWYQQALGQGPEFLTYFNYEAQPDKSGLPSDRFSAERPEGSISTLTIQRTEQRDSAMYRCASGAGQGYEQYFGPGTRLTVT.